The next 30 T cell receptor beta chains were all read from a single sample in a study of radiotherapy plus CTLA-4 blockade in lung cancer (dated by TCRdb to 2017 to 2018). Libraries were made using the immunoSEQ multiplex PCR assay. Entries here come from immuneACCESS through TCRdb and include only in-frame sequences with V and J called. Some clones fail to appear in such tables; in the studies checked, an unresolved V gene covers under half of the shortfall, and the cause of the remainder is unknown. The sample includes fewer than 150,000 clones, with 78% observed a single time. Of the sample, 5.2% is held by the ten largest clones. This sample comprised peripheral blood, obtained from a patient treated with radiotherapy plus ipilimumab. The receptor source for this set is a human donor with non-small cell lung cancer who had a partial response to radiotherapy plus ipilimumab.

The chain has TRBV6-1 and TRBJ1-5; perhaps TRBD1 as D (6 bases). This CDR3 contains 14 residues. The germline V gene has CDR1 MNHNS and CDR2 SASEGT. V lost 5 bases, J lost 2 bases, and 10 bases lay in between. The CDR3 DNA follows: TGTGCCAGCAGTACAGGGATTGGCAATCAGCCCCAGCATTTT. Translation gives CASSTGIGNQPQHF.

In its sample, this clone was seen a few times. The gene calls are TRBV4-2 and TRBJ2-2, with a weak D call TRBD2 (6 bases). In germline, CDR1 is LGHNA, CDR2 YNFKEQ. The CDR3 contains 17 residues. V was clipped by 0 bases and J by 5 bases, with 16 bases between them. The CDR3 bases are TGTGCCAGCAGCCAAGATCTAGGAGGAGGGCCAACCGGGGAGCTGTTTTTT. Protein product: CASSQDLGGGPTGELFF.

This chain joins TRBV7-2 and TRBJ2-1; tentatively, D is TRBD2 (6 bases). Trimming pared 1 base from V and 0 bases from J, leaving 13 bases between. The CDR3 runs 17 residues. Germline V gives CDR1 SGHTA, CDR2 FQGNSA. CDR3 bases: TGTGCCAGCAGCTTAGGGAGGGGACTCCTCTCCTACAATGAGCAGTTCTTC. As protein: CASSLGRGLLSYNEQFF.

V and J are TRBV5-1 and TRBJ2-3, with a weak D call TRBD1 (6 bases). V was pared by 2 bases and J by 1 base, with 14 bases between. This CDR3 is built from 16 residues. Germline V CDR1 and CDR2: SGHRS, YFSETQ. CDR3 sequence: CASSFSTGIGTDTQYF. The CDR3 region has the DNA TGCGCCAGCAGCTTCTCTACAGGGATCGGCACAGATACGCAGTATTTT.

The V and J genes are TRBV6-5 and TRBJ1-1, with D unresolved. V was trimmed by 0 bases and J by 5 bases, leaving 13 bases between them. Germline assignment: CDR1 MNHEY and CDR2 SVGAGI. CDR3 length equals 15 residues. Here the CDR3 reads CASSYSYSGRTEAFF. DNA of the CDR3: TGTGCCAGCAGTTACTCTTACAGTGGGAGGACTGAAGCTTTCTTT.

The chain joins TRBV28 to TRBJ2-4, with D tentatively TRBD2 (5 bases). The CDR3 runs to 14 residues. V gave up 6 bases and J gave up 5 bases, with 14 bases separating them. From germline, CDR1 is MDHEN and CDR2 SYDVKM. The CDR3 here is CASSRGPSENIQYF. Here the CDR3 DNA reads TGTGCCAGCAGCCGAGGGCCCAGCGAAAACATTCAGTACTTC.

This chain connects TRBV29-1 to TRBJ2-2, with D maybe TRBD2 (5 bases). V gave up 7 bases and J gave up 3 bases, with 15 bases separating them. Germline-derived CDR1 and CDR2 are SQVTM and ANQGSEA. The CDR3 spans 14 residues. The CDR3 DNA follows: TGCAGCGCTAGAATAACTAGGGACACCGGGGAGCTGTTTTTT. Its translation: CSARITRDTGELFF.

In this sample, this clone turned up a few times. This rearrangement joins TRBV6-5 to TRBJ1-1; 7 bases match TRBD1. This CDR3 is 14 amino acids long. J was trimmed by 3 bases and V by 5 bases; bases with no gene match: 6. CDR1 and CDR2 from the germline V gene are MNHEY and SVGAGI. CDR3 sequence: CASSRTGEDTEAFF. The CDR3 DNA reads TGTGCCAGCAGTAGAACAGGGGAGGACACTGAAGCTTTCTTT.

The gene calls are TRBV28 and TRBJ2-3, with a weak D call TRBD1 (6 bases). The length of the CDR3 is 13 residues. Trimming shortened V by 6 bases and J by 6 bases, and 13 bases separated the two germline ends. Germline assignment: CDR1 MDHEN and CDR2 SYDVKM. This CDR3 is CASSPEGVDTQYF. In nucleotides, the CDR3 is TGTGCCAGCAGCCCCGAGGGGGTCGATACGCAGTATTTT.

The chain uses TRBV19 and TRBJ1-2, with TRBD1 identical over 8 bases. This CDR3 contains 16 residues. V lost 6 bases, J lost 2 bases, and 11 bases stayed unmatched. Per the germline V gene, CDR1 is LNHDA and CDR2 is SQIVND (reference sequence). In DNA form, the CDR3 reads TGTGCCAGTAGCAAGGCCGGCAGGGGGCCGAACTATGGCTACACCTTC. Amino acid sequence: CASSKAGRGPNYGYTF.

The CDR3 is CASSNGQEAFF. CDR3 DNA sequence: TGTGCCAGCAGTAACGGACAGGAAGCTTTCTTT. The chain employs TRBV6-5 and TRBJ1-1, with D perhaps TRBD1 (6 bases). The CDR3 runs to 11 residues. The germline V gene has CDR1 MNHEY and CDR2 SVGAGI. V was shortened by 5 bases and J by 8 bases, with 9 bases between the two germline ends.

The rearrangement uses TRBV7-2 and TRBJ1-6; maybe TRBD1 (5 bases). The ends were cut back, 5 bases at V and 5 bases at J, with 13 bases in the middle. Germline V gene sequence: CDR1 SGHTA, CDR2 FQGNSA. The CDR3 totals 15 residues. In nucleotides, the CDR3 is TGTGCCAGCAGCGTCCGGACACAAAATAATTCACCCCTCCACTTT. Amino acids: CASSVRTQNNSPLHF.

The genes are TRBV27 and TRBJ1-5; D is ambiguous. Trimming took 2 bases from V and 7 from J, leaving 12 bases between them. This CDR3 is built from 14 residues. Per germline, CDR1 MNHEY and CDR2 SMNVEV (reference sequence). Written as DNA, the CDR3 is TGTGCCAGCAGTTTAGGTACGAGCAGGCAGCCCCAGCATTTT. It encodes CASSLGTSRQPQHF.

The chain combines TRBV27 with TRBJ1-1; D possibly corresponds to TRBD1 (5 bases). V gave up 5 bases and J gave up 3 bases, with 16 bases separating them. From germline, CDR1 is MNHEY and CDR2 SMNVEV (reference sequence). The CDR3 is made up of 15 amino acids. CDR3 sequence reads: CASSPLAGTDTEAFF. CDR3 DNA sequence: TGTGCCAGCAGTCCCCTGGCGGGGACGGACACTGAAGCTTTCTTT.

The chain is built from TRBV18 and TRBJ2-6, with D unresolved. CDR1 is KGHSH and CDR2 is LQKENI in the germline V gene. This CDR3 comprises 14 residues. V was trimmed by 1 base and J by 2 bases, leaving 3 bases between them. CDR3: CASSPLAGANVLTF. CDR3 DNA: TGTGCCAGCTCACCACTCGCTGGGGCCAACGTCCTGACTTTC.

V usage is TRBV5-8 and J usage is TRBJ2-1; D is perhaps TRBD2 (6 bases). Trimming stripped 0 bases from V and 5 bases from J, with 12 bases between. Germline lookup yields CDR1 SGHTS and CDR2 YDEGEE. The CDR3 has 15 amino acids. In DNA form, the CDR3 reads TGTGCCAGCAGCTTGGGTTTAGCGGAGGACAATGAGCAGTTCTTC. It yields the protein CASSLGLAEDNEQFF.

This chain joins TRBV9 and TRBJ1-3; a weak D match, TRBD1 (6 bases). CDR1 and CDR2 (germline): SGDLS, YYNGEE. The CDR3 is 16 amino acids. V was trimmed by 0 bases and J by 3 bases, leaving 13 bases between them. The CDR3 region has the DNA TGTGCCAGCAGCGTAGGCAGGGGCGCGTATGGAAACACCATATATTTT. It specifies CASSVGRGAYGNTIYF. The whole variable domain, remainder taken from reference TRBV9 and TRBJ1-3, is DSGVTQTPKHLITATGQRVTLRCSPRSGDLSVYWYQQSLDQGLQFLIQYYNGEERAKGNILERFSAQQFPDLHSELNLSSLELGDSALYFCASSVGRGAYGNTIYFGEGSWLTVV.

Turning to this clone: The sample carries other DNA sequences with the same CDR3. The CDR3 loop is CAWGGLAGSNTGELFF. CDR3 DNA: TGTGCCTGGGGGGGACTAGCGGGATCGAACACCGGGGAGCTGTTTTTT. V usage is TRBV30 and J usage is TRBJ2-2; 13 bases fit TRBD2. The V segment lost 5 bases and the J segment 0 bases; nucleotides outside the gene matches: 3. The germline V gene has CDR1 GTSNPN and CDR2 SVGIG (reference sequence). CDR3 length: 16 amino acids.

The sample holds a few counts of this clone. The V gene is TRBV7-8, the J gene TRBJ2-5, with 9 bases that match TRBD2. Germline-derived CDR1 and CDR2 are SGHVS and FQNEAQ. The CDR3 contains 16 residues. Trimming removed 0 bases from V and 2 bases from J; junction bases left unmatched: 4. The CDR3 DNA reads TGTGCCAGCAGCTTAGCTAGCGGGAGTTTGCAAGAGACCCAGTACTTC. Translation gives CASSLASGSLQETQYF.

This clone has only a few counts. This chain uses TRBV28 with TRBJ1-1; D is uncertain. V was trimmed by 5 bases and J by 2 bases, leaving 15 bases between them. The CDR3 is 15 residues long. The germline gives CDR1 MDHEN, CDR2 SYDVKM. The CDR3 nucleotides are TGTGCCAGCAGTCCCCCGGTTAGAATTAACACTGAAGCTTTCTTT. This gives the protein CASSPPVRINTEAFF.

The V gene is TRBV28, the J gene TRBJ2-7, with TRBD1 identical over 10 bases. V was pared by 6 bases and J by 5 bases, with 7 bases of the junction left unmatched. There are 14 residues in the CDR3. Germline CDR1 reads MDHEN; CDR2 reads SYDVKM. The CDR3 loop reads CASSSTGGFDEQYF. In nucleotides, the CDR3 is TGTGCCAGCAGCTCGACAGGGGGCTTCGACGAGCAGTACTTC. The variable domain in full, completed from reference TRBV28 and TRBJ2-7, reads DVKVTQSSRYLVKRTGEKVFLECVQDMDHENMFWYRQDPGLGLRLIYFSYDVKMKEKGDIPEGYSVSREKKERFSLILESASTNQTSMYLCASSSTGGFDEQYFGPGTRLTVT.

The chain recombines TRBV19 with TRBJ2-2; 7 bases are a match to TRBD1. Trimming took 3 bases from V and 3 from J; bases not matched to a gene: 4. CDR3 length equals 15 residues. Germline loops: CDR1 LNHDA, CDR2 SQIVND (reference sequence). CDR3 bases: TGTGCCAGTAGTATTTGGGACAGTTACACCGGGGAGCTGTTTTTT. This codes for CASSIWDSYTGELFF.

This CDR3 reads CASSPIEGQGNGELFF. The CDR3, as DNA: TGTGCCAGCAGCCCGATCGAGGGACAGGGGAACGGGGAGCTGTTTTTT. This sequence joins TRBV4-2 and TRBJ2-2, with 10 bases lining up with TRBD1. This CDR3 is 16 amino acids long. The J segment lost 7 bases and the V segment lost 4 bases, leaving 9 bases of the junction unmatched. The V gene's germline CDR1 is LGHNA and CDR2 YNFKEQ.

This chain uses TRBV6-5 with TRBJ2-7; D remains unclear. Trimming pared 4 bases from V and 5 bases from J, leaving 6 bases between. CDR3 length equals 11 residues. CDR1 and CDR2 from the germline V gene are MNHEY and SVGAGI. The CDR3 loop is CASSSLDEQYF. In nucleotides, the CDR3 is TGTGCCAGCAGTTCTCTTGACGAGCAGTACTTC.

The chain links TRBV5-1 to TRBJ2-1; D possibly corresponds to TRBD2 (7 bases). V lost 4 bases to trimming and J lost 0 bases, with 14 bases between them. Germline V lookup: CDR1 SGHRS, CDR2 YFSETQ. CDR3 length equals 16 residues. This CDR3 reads CASSPGGGTSYNEQFF. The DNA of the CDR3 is TGCGCCAGCAGCCCGGGGGGCGGGACCTCCTACAATGAGCAGTTCTTC.

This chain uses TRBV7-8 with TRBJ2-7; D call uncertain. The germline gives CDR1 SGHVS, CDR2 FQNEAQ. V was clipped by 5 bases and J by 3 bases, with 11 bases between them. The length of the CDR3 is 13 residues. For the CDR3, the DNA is TGTGCCAGCAGCCCGACATCTCTCTACGAGCAGTACTTC. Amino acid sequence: CASSPTSLYEQYF.

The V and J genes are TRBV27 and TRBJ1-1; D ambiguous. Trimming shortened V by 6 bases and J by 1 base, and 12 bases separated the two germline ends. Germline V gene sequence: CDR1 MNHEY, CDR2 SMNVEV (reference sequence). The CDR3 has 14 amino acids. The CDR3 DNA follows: TGTGCCAGCAGCCCCCTGACACAGAACACTGAAGCTTTCTTT. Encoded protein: CASSPLTQNTEAFF.

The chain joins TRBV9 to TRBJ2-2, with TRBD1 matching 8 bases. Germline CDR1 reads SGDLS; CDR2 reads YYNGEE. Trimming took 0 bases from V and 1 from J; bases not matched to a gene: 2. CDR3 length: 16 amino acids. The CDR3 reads CASSVATGGNTGELFF. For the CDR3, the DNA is TGTGCCAGCAGCGTAGCCACAGGGGGGAACACCGGGGAGCTGTTTTTT.

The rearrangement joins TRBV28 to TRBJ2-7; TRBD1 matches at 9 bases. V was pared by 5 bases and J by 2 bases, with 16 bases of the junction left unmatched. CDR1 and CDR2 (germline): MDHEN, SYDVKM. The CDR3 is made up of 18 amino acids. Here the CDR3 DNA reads TGTGCCAGCAGTACCGGGACAGGGTATGGGCTTGGACCCTACGAGCAGTACGTC. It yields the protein CASSTGTGYGLGPYEQYV.

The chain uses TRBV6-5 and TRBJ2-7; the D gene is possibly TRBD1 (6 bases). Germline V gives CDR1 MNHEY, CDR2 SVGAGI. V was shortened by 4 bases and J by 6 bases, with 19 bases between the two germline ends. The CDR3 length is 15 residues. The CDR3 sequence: CASSSLQAGTSEQYV. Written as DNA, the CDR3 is TGTGCCAGCAGTTCCCTCCAGGCCGGGACATCCGAGCAGTACGTC.